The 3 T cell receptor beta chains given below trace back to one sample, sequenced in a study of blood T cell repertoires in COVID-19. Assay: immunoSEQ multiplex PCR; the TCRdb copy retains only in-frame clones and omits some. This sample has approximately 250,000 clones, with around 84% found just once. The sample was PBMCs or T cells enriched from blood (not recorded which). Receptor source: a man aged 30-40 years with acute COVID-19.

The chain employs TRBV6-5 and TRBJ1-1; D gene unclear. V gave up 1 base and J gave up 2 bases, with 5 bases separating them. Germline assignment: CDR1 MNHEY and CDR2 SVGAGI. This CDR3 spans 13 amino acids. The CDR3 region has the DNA TGTGCCAGCAGTTACTTGGCCAACACTGAAGCTTTCTTT. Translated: CASSYLANTEAFF.

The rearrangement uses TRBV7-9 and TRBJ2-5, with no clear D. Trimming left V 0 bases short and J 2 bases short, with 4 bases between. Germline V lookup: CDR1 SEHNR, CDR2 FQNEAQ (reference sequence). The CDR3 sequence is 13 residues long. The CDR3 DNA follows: TGTGCCAGCAGCTTAGCTATTCAAGAGACCCAGTACTTC. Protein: CASSLAIQETQYF.

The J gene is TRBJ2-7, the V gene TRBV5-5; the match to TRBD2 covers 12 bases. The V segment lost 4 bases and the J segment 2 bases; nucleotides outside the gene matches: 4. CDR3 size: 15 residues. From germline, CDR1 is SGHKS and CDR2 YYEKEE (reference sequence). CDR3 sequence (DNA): TGTGCCAGCAGCATGGGACTAGCGGGCACCTACGAGCAGTACGTC. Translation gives CASSMGLAGTYEQYV.